This record looks at one T cell receptor (beta chain) sequence and its context. There is no known antigen for this receptor. No base quality values were provided; no much bigger clone lies one nucleotide off. TCR CDR3 regions were amplified from genomic DNA by multiplex PCR using the deep immunoSEQ assay. For each cell subset, the extracted genomic DNA was distributed evenly across all wells of several immunoSEQ 96-well plates, and each plate served as one replicate. For sorted subsets, each replicate PCR was loaded with about 200 ng genomic DNA, equivalent to 30,000 or so T cell genomes. Purified libraries were measured with a Qubit 3.0 fluorometer, size-checked on a Bioanalyzer 2100, and measured again with the KAPA Library Quantification kit. Every immunoSEQ 96-well plate was sequenced on a separate single-read 150-cycle Illumina NextSeq 550 flow cell. Per the original workflow: Because only junctional sequences without quality scores were contained in the immunoSEQ output, filtering matching that applied to full-length reads could not be performed. Sequences were annotated with PyIR, a Python wrapper for IgBLAST v1.9, and V/J genes and CDR3 were assigned using IMGT germline references. Any read was removed if the V/J assignment was weak (E-value above 1e-6), the CDR3 was missing, or the read contained stop codons, out-of-frame junctions, or ambiguous translated residues. V3J clonotypes were defined as sequences sharing the same inferred V gene, J gene, and CDR3 amino acid sequence. Percentage overlap between repertoires was computed as shared unique clonotypes divided by the size of the smaller repertoire. Repertoire richness was assessed with RTK rarefaction, the Chao1 estimator, and Recon v2.1 estimates of unobserved clonotypes. Generation probabilities for all TCRbeta clonotypes obtained by the gDNA method from a few donors were computed using OLGA. Entries here come from immuneACCESS through TCRdb and include only in-frame sequences with V and J called. Some clones fail to appear in such tables; in the studies checked, an unresolved V gene covers under half of the shortfall, and the cause of the remainder is unknown. The V and J calls and clone size are taken from that table; D and trimming were inferred from the DNA. This sample holds roughly 1 million clones; 65% to 80% were observed only once. The ten largest make up 1.4% of the sample.

This sample stems from a study of shared clonotypes between healthy human individuals (dated by TCRdb to the early 2020s). Concerning the study at large: A couple of women and a few men aged 18 to 49 years were included in the cohort. Different laboratories and diverse techniques were used to prepare libraries and sequence TCR repertoires, to increase sequencing depth and limit assay-specific biases. The study deeply sequenced blood TCR repertoires of five healthy adults to estimate repertoire size and the extent of clonotype sharing between individuals. For each donor, CD4 naive and CD4 memory were each run on three plates, CD8 naive on two plates, and CD8 memory on one plate. Per donor, leukapheresis produced somewhere between about 0.9 and 10 billion PBMCs.

From its cysteine to its phenylalanine, the CDR3 spans 13 amino acids. Of all the DNA, just the CDR3 is kept, 39 bases in frame from base 1. V loses 3 bases, J loses 5 bases, and the germline ends lie 11 bases apart. CDR1 is given as KGHSH and CDR2 as LQKENI, both from the germline V gene. The donors were healthy, HIV-negative adults with no recently reported acute infections or vaccinations. Every donor was a Caucasian adult living in Nashville, Tennessee, USA. CD4+ T cells were enriched through magnetic negative selection, after which naive cells were positively selected on CD45RA and the remaining negative fraction served as the memory subset. After blood collection by leukapheresis, PBMCs were isolated using Ficoll-Histopaque density gradient centrifugation and then cryopreserved in the vapor phase of liquid nitrogen. Analytical flow cytometry was used to check the purity and quantity of each magnetically sorted T cell population. Genomic DNA was isolated from every sorted fraction and measured by UV absorbance on a Nanodrop 2000c.

On the study overall, not on this receptor specifically: Compared with non-shared clonotypes, the clonotypes found in all four sorted-subset donors had higher generation probabilities. When a few donors were compared, the shared fraction of clonotypes was around 5.1% for naive CD4, 3% to 4% for naive CD8, 2% to 2.5% for memory CD4, and approximately 0.4% for memory CD8. Pairwise subsampling led to the expectation that sequencing depth would affect the degree of clonotype sharing among donors. Only blood was sampled, and tissue TCR repertoires likely differ from those in blood. Estimated clonotype richness was generally larger for naive than for memory subsets. Because the study included a small number of donors, the genetic and exposure-history diversity represented was limited. Even with the large sequencing depth, rarefaction of the sorted-subset datasets indicated that sequencing was incomplete.

Sequencing used memory CD4+ T cells sorted from blood. Interpreted using the paper, the cell subset or site label stands for: CD45RA-negative fraction. Recombination linked TRBV18 to TRBJ2-7; a tentative D call is TRBD1 (6 bases match). The source of this sequence is a man aged 18 to 30 in good health. The CDR3 protein sequence reads: CASSPRQVNEQYF. The nucleotide sequence is given as TGTGCCAGCTCACCTCGACAGGTTAACGAGCAGTACTTC.